This T cell receptor beta chain emerged from a study of T cells in localized non-small cell lung cancer. Study outcomes and limitations: Adjacent uninvolved lung tissue had the highest T cell clonality, exceeding tumor. Among blood samples, higher T cell density accompanied longer overall survival. Because only a single region of the tumor was sequenced, heterogeneity remains possible. Adjacent lung was found to contain a median around 58 of the top 100 tumor clones.

Germline CDR1 SGDLS, CDR2 YYNGEE. This CDR3 has 15 amino acids. V lost 0 bases and J lost 5, with 14 bases in between. Produced via immunoSEQ multiplex PCR; TCRdb's table is partial and in-frame only. The data hold roughly 39,000 clones, with around 87% observed a single time. Comment on this clone: Its specificity is unknown.

The TCR sequence derives from a man aged 18-49 years with stage I lung adenocarcinoma. The J gene is TRBJ2-5, the V gene TRBV9; the D gene is possibly TRBD1 (6 bases). Material: peripheral blood, obtained before any cancer treatment. The CDR3 protein is CASSVGGTIRETQYF. The CDR3 DNA is TGTGCCAGCAGCGTAGGGGGGACAATCCGGGAGACCCAGTACTTC.